The 23 T cell receptor beta chains listed next were all sequenced from one sample in a study of cytomegalovirus exposure and HLA in healthy donors. Only in-frame clones appear in the TCRdb table, and some are missing; sequencing was by immunoSEQ multiplex PCR. The sample holds 130,000 to 150,000 clones, approximately 86% seen once. Sequenced material: PBMCs. The receptor source for this set is a man aged 18 to 29 in good health and CMV-seropositive.

The rearrangement uses TRBV7-9 and TRBJ2-1, with D uncertain. The CDR3 consists of 13 residues. Per the germline V gene, CDR1 is SEHNR and CDR2 is FQNEAQ (reference sequence). V shed 1 base and J shed 6 bases, with 7 bases lying between them. Here the CDR3 DNA reads TGTGCCAGCAGCTTAGTGCCTAGCAATGAGCAGTTCTTC. This translates into CASSLVPSNEQFF.

The rearrangement links TRBV7-6 to TRBJ2-1; D possibly corresponds to TRBD2 (6 bases). V was shortened by 4 bases and J by 12 bases, with 25 bases between the two germline ends. From germline, CDR1 is SGHVS and CDR2 FNYEAQ. The CDR3 sequence is 16 residues long. The CDR3 nucleotides are TGTGCCAGCAGCTCGAGGGGACGGGGGTCACACACCCCGCAGTTCTTC. Amino acid sequence: CASSSRGRGSHTPQFF. Full variable domain (remainder filled in from reference TRBV7-6 and TRBJ2-1): GAGVSQSPRYKVTKRGQDVALRCDPISGHVSLYWYRQALGQGPEFLTYFNYEAQQDKSGLPNDRFSAERPEGSISTLTIQRTEQRDSAMYRCASSSRGRGSHTPQFFGPGTRLTVL.

The chain's CDR3 is CASIRTFMNTEAFF. The CDR3 DNA sequence: TGTGCCAGCATTAGAACGTTCATGAACACTGAAGCTTTCTTT. The chain links TRBV2 to TRBJ1-1; D gene ambiguous. CDR1 is SNHLY, CDR2 FYNNEI, per germline. This CDR3 has 14 residues. V lost 7 bases and J lost 0, with 12 bases in between.

This clone appeared a few times. The chain combines TRBV19 with TRBJ1-2; weak D call: TRBD1 (5 bases). Germline V gene lookup returns CDR1 LNHDA and CDR2 SQIVND (reference sequence). This CDR3 has 14 amino acids. Trimming stripped 5 bases from V and 8 bases from J, with 18 bases between. The CDR3 DNA follows: TGTGCCAGTAGTGACGACCAGCAATGGGGCGGCTACACCTTC. Translating gives CASSDDQQWGGYTF.

The V call is TRBV9, the J call TRBJ1-1; tentatively, D is TRBD1 (5 bases). Between the trimmed V and J ends, which lost 0 bases and 3 bases, there was a span of 9 bases. Germline lookup yields CDR1 SGDLS and CDR2 YYNGEE. The CDR3 loop spans 14 amino acids. In nucleotides, the CDR3 is TGTGCCAGCAGCGTAGAACGGGGGGACACTGAAGCTTTCTTT. It specifies CASSVERGDTEAFF.

This rearrangement joins TRBV2 to TRBJ2-2; D is possibly TRBD2 (5 bases). V was clipped by 5 bases and J by 4 bases, with 11 bases between them. Germline loops: CDR1 SNHLY, CDR2 FYNNEI. CDR3 size: 14 residues. The CDR3 protein is CASSPDSFTGELFF. The CDR3 DNA reads as TGTGCCAGCAGTCCGGACTCTTTCACCGGGGAGCTGTTTTTT.

This chain uses TRBV12-5 with TRBJ2-1, with 12 bases fitting TRBD2. Losses at the gene ends were 0 bases for V and 6 bases for J; bases not matched to a gene: 15. Germline V gene sequence: CDR1 LGHNT, CDR2 FRNRAP. The CDR3 is 20 amino acids. Here the CDR3 reads CASGLVTGASGRAGGNEQFF. CDR3 coding DNA: TGTGCTAGTGGTTTGGTAACGGGGGCTAGCGGGAGGGCCGGGGGCAATGAGCAGTTCTTC.

The rearrangement joins TRBV7-2 to TRBJ1-6, with D unclear. Germline CDR1 reads SGHTA; CDR2 reads FQGNSA. The CDR3 covers 12 residues. With 7 bases removed from V and 7 bases from J, the gap between germline ends came to 8 bases. The chain's CDR3 is CASTIQNSPLHF. The CDR3 coding sequence is TGTGCCAGCACGATACAGAATTCACCCCTCCACTTT.

V is TRBV10-3 and J is TRBJ2-3, with 7 bases identical to TRBD1. The CDR3 has 16 amino acids. With 4 bases clipped from V and 1 base from J, the junction kept 8 bases outside the gene matches. Germline V gene data show CDR1 as ENHRY and CDR2 as SYGVKD. The CDR3 loop is CAISGQGQIRTDTQYF. CDR3 sequence (DNA): TGTGCCATCAGTGGTCAGGGACAGATACGCACAGATACGCAGTATTTT.

This clone was seen a single time. The rearrangement links TRBV9 to TRBJ2-7, with a tentative D call TRBD2 (5 bases). V gave up 3 bases and J gave up 2 bases, with 18 bases separating them. Germline V gene sequence: CDR1 SGDLS, CDR2 YYNGEE. The CDR3 runs 16 residues. The DNA of the CDR3 is TGTGCCAGCAGCGCCTATGATGGGGAGATCCCCTACGAGCAGTACTTC. It specifies CASSAYDGEIPYEQYF.

In regard to this clone: Other nucleotide sequences from this sample produce the same CDR3. V usage is TRBV6-5 and J usage is TRBJ1-1; D perhaps matches TRBD1 (5 bases). The CDR3 runs 14 residues. CDR1 MNHEY and CDR2 SVGAGI come from the germline V gene. Trimming left V 1 base short and J 2 bases short, with 8 bases between. The CDR3 region is CASSYLQGNTEAFF. As DNA, the CDR3 is TGTGCCAGCAGTTACTTGCAGGGAAACACTGAAGCTTTCTTT.

V and J are TRBV19 and TRBJ1-5; D gene uncertain. CDR1 and CDR2 from the germline V gene are LNHDA and SQIVND (reference sequence). V was trimmed by 6 bases and J by 0 bases, leaving 9 bases between them. The CDR3 extends over 14 amino acids. CDR3 nucleotides: TGTGCCAGTAGGGACTTTTATAGCAATCAGCCCCAGCATTTT. Translated: CASRDFYSNQPQHF.

The chain couples TRBV4-1 to TRBJ2-7; TRBD2 agrees at 14 bases. The V and J ends lost 1 base and 1 base, in that order; junction bases with no gene match: 12. The CDR3 totals 20 residues. From germline, CDR1 is MGHRA and CDR2 YSYEKL. CDR3 loop: CASSQVSYGTSGSGSYEQYF. For the CDR3, the DNA is TGCGCCAGCAGCCAAGTCTCCTATGGGACTAGCGGGAGTGGGTCCTACGAGCAGTACTTC.

The CDR3 is CASSILADGYNEQFF. The CDR3 DNA follows: TGTGCCAGCAGTATACTAGCGGATGGGTACAATGAGCAGTTCTTC. The chain is built from TRBV6-4 and TRBJ2-1; 8 bases are a match to TRBD2. V trimming: 5 bases; J trimming: 4 bases; junction bases outside the gene matches: 7. This CDR3 comprises 15 residues. Germline values: CDR1 MRHNA, CDR2 SNTAGT.

This chain uses TRBV7-8 with TRBJ1-1; D is undetermined. CDR3 length: 14 amino acids. Germline CDR1 and CDR2: SGHVS and FQNEAQ. Trimming took 5 bases from V and 1 from J, leaving 11 bases between them. CDR3: CASSRGSGNTEAFF. For the CDR3, the DNA is TGTGCCAGCAGCAGAGGGTCCGGGAACACTGAAGCTTTCTTT.

V gene TRBV20-1 combines with J gene TRBJ2-7; 7 nucleotides line up with TRBD1. This CDR3 contains 11 residues. V gave up 6 bases and J gave up 7 bases; unmatched junction bases: 6. Germline assignment: CDR1 DFQATT and CDR2 SNEGSKA (reference sequence). The CDR3 spells CSAEGAGEQYF. In nucleotides, the CDR3 is TGCAGTGCCGAGGGGGCCGGGGAGCAGTACTTC.

This rearrangement joins TRBV4-2 to TRBJ2-1, with D possibly TRBD2 on 5 matching bases. This CDR3 has 15 amino acids. Germline CDR1 reads LGHNA; CDR2 reads YNFKEQ. V was clipped by 1 base and J by 8 bases, with 15 bases between them. The CDR3, as DNA: TGTGCCAGCAGCCAAGGAAGCGGCCCTACGGATGAGCAGTTCTTC. The encoded protein is CASSQGSGPTDEQFF.

The rearrangement joins TRBV7-6 to TRBJ2-3, with D perhaps matching TRBD1 (6 bases). Germline V gives CDR1 SGHVS, CDR2 FNYEAQ. CDR3 length: 15 amino acids. Trimming removed 4 bases from V and 0 bases from J, with 11 bases in between. The CDR3 region is CASSSGHTSTDTQYF. The CDR3 region has the DNA TGTGCCAGCAGCTCGGGACACACTAGCACAGATACGCAGTATTTT.

V and J are TRBV6-5 and TRBJ1-6; weak D call: TRBD1 (5 bases). V was shortened by 6 bases and J by 8 bases, with 14 bases between the two germline ends. Germline lookup yields CDR1 MNHEY and CDR2 SVGAGI. The CDR3 consists of 14 residues. Here the CDR3 reads CASSSQGGYSPLHF. CDR3 nucleotide sequence: TGTGCCAGCAGCTCCCAGGGAGGGTATTCACCCCTCCACTTT.

The chain is built from TRBV20-1 and TRBJ1-2, with 7 bases aligning to TRBD1. The CDR3 totals 11 residues. After removal of 8 bases from V and 6 bases from J, the junction contained 6 bases not matched to a gene. Per the germline V gene, CDR1 is DFQATT and CDR2 is SNEGSKA (reference sequence). CDR3 loop: CSQKQGNGYTF. CDR3 DNA: TGCAGTCAGAAACAGGGGAATGGCTACACCTTC.

The chain carries TRBV7-3 and TRBJ2-2, with TRBD2 matching 12 bases. This CDR3 region has 18 residues. The germline CDR1 and CDR2 sequences are SGHTA and FQGTGA. Germline trimming cut 2 bases from V and 2 bases from J; bases unmatched to any gene: 6. The CDR3 coding sequence is TGTGCCAGCAGCTTACGACTAGCGGGGGCCGTAAACACCGGGGAGCTGTTTTTT. Residues: CASSLRLAGAVNTGELFF.

This clone was picked up one time. The chain joins TRBV4-1 to TRBJ2-6; maybe TRBD1 (6 bases). V was clipped by 4 bases and J by 2 bases, with 12 bases between them. Germline V lookup: CDR1 MGHRA, CDR2 YSYEKL. The CDR3 sequence is 16 residues long. This CDR3 is CASSLSGVAGANVLTF. CDR3 nucleotides: TGCGCCAGCAGCCTCTCAGGGGTGGCTGGGGCCAACGTCCTGACTTTC.

This clone was observed a handful of times. This rearrangement joins TRBV28 to TRBJ2-7, with 9 nucleotides matching TRBD1. The CDR3 is 14 residues long. J was trimmed by 2 bases and V by 6 bases; bases with no gene match: 5. Germline V gene data show CDR1 as MDHEN and CDR2 as SYDVKM. Here the CDR3 DNA reads TGTGCCAGCAGGAGACAGGGGGTGACCTACGAGCAGTACTTC. Its protein is CASRRQGVTYEQYF. Supplemented by reference TRBV28 and TRBJ2-7, the full variable domain reads DVKVTQSSRYLVKRTGEKVFLECVQDMDHENMFWYRQDPGLGLRLIYFSYDVKMKEKGDIPEGYSVSREKKERFSLILESASTNQTSMYLCASRRQGVTYEQYFGPGTRLTVT.